One and the same sample provided the 13 T cell receptor beta chains below, sequenced in a study of blood T cell repertoires in COVID-19. Using immunoSEQ multiplex PCR, the repertoire was profiled, and TCRdb retains in-frame clones only, with some absent. Among fewer than 250,000 clones listed, about 90% were seen once. The sample consisted of peripheral blood. These TCRs come from a man aged 25 to 40 with COVID-19, enrolled during active disease.

The chain joins TRBV11-3 to TRBJ2-3; 9 bases line up with TRBD2. The length of the CDR3 is 15 residues. Germline V gene lookup returns CDR1 SGHNT and CDR2 YENEEA. The V gene end was trimmed by 5 bases and the J gene end by 6 bases; junction bases not matched to a gene: 9. The CDR3 loop is CASSPRSGGGDTQYF. CDR3 DNA sequence: TGTGCCAGCAGCCCACGTAGCGGGGGAGGGGATACGCAGTATTTT.

The V call is TRBV5-1, the J call TRBJ2-1; perhaps TRBD2 as D (6 bases). Germline CDR1 is SGHRS and CDR2 is YFSETQ. There are 15 residues in the CDR3. The ends were cut back, 7 bases at V and 5 bases at J, with 19 bases in the middle. The CDR3, as DNA: TGCGCCAGCTCCCCCTGGGGCGGGGCCCACAATGAGCAGTTCTTC. Translation: CASSPWGGAHNEQFF.

DNA for the CDR3: TGTGCCAGCAGTCCGGACAGCGATCAGCCCCAGCATTTT. Its protein product is CASSPDSDQPQHF. J is TRBJ1-5 and V is TRBV28, with D possibly being TRBD1 (6 bases). This CDR3 is built from 13 residues. Germline assignment: CDR1 MDHEN and CDR2 SYDVKM. Trimming shortened V by 5 bases and J by 5 bases, and 10 bases separated the two germline ends.

The chain links TRBV7-2 to TRBJ1-6; D is uncertain. Germline V gives CDR1 SGHTA, CDR2 FQGNSA. The CDR3 runs to 13 residues. V lost 7 bases and J lost 9, with 13 bases in between. In nucleotides, the CDR3 is TGTGCCAGCACCGAGGGTGTAGGTTCACCCCTCCACTTT. Amino acids: CASTEGVGSPLHF.

This chain links TRBV7-2 with TRBJ1-5, with D unclear. Per the germline V gene, CDR1 is SGHTA and CDR2 is FQGNSA. With 4 bases removed from V and 4 bases from J, the gap between germline ends came to 5 bases. The CDR3 has 12 amino acids. CDR3 nucleotide sequence: TGTGCCAGCAGCTCCCAGAATCAGCCCCAGCATTTT. Protein product: CASSSQNQPQHF.

The chain employs TRBV9 and TRBJ1-1; weak D call: TRBD1 (6 bases). Germline CDR1 and CDR2: SGDLS and YYNGEE. The CDR3 runs to 13 residues. Deletions cut 0 bases from V and 5 bases from J, with 8 bases between. CDR3 bases: TGTGCCAGCAGCGTAGTCACAGGGACTGAAGCTTTCTTT. Its protein product is CASSVVTGTEAFF.

The chain is built from TRBV19 and TRBJ1-5; 7 bases agree with TRBD1. CDR3 size: 16 residues. Germline trimming cut 4 bases from V and 0 bases from J; bases unmatched to any gene: 6. Germline V gives CDR1 LNHDA, CDR2 SQIVND (reference sequence). The CDR3 loop is CASSRNRGYSNQPQHF. The CDR3 coding sequence is TGTGCCAGTAGTAGGAACAGGGGATATAGCAATCAGCCCCAGCATTTT.

V is TRBV3-1 (or the pseudogene TRBV3-2) and J is TRBJ1-3; 7 nucleotides agree with TRBD1. Germline values: CDR1 LGHDT, CDR2 YNNKEL (reference sequence). This CDR3 is built from 15 residues. The V gene end was trimmed by 1 base and the J gene end by 3 bases; junction bases not matched to a gene: 3. The CDR3: CASSQGGTVGNTIYF. Written as DNA, the CDR3 is TGTGCCAGCAGCCAAGGAGGGACAGTTGGAAACACCATATATTTT.

The V call is TRBV30, the J call TRBJ1-3, with TRBD1 matching 7 bases. The CDR3 loop spans 16 amino acids. The V gene end was trimmed by 1 base and the J gene end by 2 bases; junction bases not matched to a gene: 8. The V gene's germline CDR1 is GTSNPN and CDR2 SVGIG (reference sequence). CDR3 sequence: CAWSGFRQGTGNTIYF. The CDR3 DNA sequence: TGTGCCTGGAGTGGATTCAGACAGGGCACTGGAAACACCATATATTTT. The whole variable domain, filled in from reference TRBV30 and TRBJ1-3, reads SQTIHQWPATLVQPVGSPLSLECTVEGTSNPNLYWYRQAAGRGLQLLFYSVGIGQISSEVPQNLSASRPQDRQFILSSKKLLLSDSGFYLCAWSGFRQGTGNTIYFGEGSWLTVV.

The gene calls are TRBV15 and TRBJ1-2, with a weak D call TRBD1 (5 bases). Germline V gives CDR1 LNHNV, CDR2 YYDKDF (reference sequence). The CDR3 consists of 14 residues. V was trimmed by 4 bases and J by 4 bases, leaving 13 bases between them. The chain's CDR3 is CATSMFGGTYGYTF. The CDR3 DNA reads as TGTGCCACCAGCATGTTCGGGGGGACCTATGGCTACACCTTC.

The chain links TRBV4-2 to TRBJ2-2, with D uncertain. The CDR3 loop spans 16 amino acids. Germline-derived CDR1 and CDR2 are LGHNA and YNFKEQ. Trimming stripped 0 bases from V and 2 bases from J, with 10 bases between. CDR3 in DNA: TGTGCCAGCAGCCAAGAGACGGCTAGAAACACCGGGGAGCTGTTTTTT. It is translated as CASSQETARNTGELFF.

This clone was counted a single time. The chain has TRBV19 and TRBJ2-7; 12 bases are a match to TRBD1. CDR1 and CDR2 (germline): LNHDA, SQIVND (reference sequence). CDR3 length equals 15 residues. V gave up 5 bases and J gave up 2 bases; unmatched junction bases: 4. CDR3 sequence: CASSPGQGAAYEQYF. In DNA form, the CDR3 reads TGTGCCAGTAGTCCGGGACAGGGGGCAGCCTACGAGCAGTACTTC.

V and J are TRBV30 and TRBJ1-3; D possibly corresponds to TRBD1 (6 bases). This CDR3 contains 15 residues. CDR1 is GTSNPN and CDR2 is SVGIG in the germline V gene (reference sequence). Trimming removed 2 bases at V and 3 bases at J, with 14 bases between. CDR3 DNA sequence: TGTGCCTGGAGTACGGAGGGGGGGCTTGGAAACACCATATATTTT. Translation: CAWSTEGGLGNTIYF. The full variable domain, with the rest looked up from reference TRBV30 and TRBJ1-3, is SQTIHQWPATLVQPVGSPLSLECTVEGTSNPNLYWYRQAAGRGLQLLFYSVGIGQISSEVPQNLSASRPQDRQFILSSKKLLLSDSGFYLCAWSTEGGLGNTIYFGEGSWLTVV.